The clone carrying this T cell receptor beta chain was seen a handful of times. The data were obtained in a study of identical twins' blood T cells. Whole-study context: About 50 million reads came from around twelve libraries, six alpha, six beta.

Germline lookup yields CDR1 SGHRS and CDR2 YFSETQ. The CDR3 consists of 13 residues. V shed 4 bases and J shed 4 bases, with 11 bases lying between them. Likely shared infections and vaccines: all three twin pairs were reared together. Each TCR cDNA library carried sample-specific barcodes on both ends. TCRdb used MiXCR to reprocess the 5' RACE reads, holding one entry per CDR3 protein. Of 400,000 or so distinct CDR3 sequences detected, roughly 30% appear once; the ten largest clones hold roughly 6.1%. The clonotype was recovered from a woman between 18 and 50 years old in good health. V usage is TRBV5-1 and J usage is TRBJ1-1; D gene unclear. Sequencing was done on a sample of PBMCs. The CDR3 DNA reads TGCGCCAGCAGCCTCGACGGACCCACTGAAGCTTTCTTT. Translating gives CASSLDGPTEAFF.